This passage covers 29 T cell receptor beta chains from one sample sequenced in a study of shared clonotypes between healthy human individuals. Method: immunoSEQ multiplex PCR; TCRdb's copy keeps in-frame clones and lacks some. The sample lists around 980,000 clones, approximately 80% occurring once. Sequences were obtained from memory CD4+ T cells from PBMCs. The sample's subset: CD45RA-negative fraction. The receptor source for this set is a man aged 18 to 30 in good health. Some clones in this sample may be carry-over from other donors' samples.

The J gene is TRBJ2-1, the V gene TRBV28; D is perhaps TRBD1 (5 bases). Germline V gene lookup returns CDR1 MDHEN and CDR2 SYDVKM. V was trimmed by 6 bases and J by 0 bases, leaving 12 bases between them. The CDR3 loop spans 15 amino acids. The CDR3 reads CASRPQVSSYNEQFF. Written as DNA, the CDR3 is TGTGCCAGCAGACCACAGGTGAGCTCCTACAATGAGCAGTTCTTC. Combining the CDR3 with reference TRBV28 and TRBJ2-1 gives the whole variable domain DVKVTQSSRYLVKRTGEKVFLECVQDMDHENMFWYRQDPGLGLRLIYFSYDVKMKEKGDIPEGYSVSREKKERFSLILESASTNQTSMYLCASRPQVSSYNEQFFGPGTRLTVL.

V and J are TRBV6-6 and TRBJ1-1; D uncertain. Germline assignment: CDR1 MNHNY and CDR2 SVGAGI (reference sequence). V lost 0 bases, J lost 10 bases, and 9 bases lay in between. This CDR3 has 12 amino acids. CDR3 coding DNA: TGTGCCAGCAGTTACTCGAGCGAGGGAGCTTTCTTT. Translating it yields CASSYSSEGAFF.

CDR3 region: CASSNAGANVLTF. In DNA form, the CDR3 reads TGTGCCAGCAGCAATGCTGGGGCCAACGTCCTGACTTTC. This chain connects TRBV7-3 to TRBJ2-6; D is unclear. Germline V gene data show CDR1 as SGHTA and CDR2 as FQGTGA. Trimming left V 5 bases short and J 2 bases short, with 4 bases between. The CDR3 spans 13 residues.

As regards this clone: This may come from a read error, since a much larger clone is one base off. This same CDR3 is encoded by further DNA sequences in the sample. The chain combines TRBV7-2 with TRBJ2-3; no reliable D call. Germline V gene sequence: CDR1 SGHTA, CDR2 FQGNSA. This CDR3 has 14 residues. V was clipped by 5 bases and J by 2 bases, with 11 bases between them. CDR3 residues: CASSLGGNTDTQYF. CDR3 nucleotide sequence: TGTGCCAGCAGCCTAGGCGGAAACACAGATACGCAGTATTTT.

The chain combines TRBV6-6 with TRBJ2-7; 9 nucleotides agree with TRBD1. In germline, CDR1 is MNHNY, CDR2 SVGAGI (reference sequence). V lost 6 bases and J lost 4; bases outside the gene matches: 4. This CDR3 comprises 13 residues. The CDR3 loop is CASRLQGAYEQYF. The CDR3 DNA follows: TGTGCCAGCAGGTTACAGGGGGCTTACGAGCAGTACTTC.

The genes are TRBV5-6 and TRBJ2-2; the match to TRBD2 covers 11 bases. The CDR3 is made up of 18 amino acids. Germline trimming cut 2 bases from V and 3 bases from J; bases unmatched to any gene: 9. Germline assignment: CDR1 SGHDT and CDR2 YYEEEE. CDR3 sequence reads: CASSFSLAGADHTGELFF. The CDR3 nucleotides are TGTGCCAGCAGCTTTTCACTAGCGGGAGCTGACCACACCGGGGAGCTGTTTTTT. The whole variable domain, filled in from reference TRBV5-6 and TRBJ2-2, reads DAGVTQSPTHLIKTRGQQVTLRCSPKSGHDTVSWYQQALGQGPQFIFQYYEEEERQRGNFPDRFSGHQFPNYSSELNVNALLLGDSALYLCASSFSLAGADHTGELFFGEGSRLTVL.

This chain links TRBV7-2 with TRBJ2-6, with D possibly called TRBD1 or TRBD2 (6 bases each). Trimming took off 6 bases at V and 0 bases at J, with 18 bases between the two ends. Germline loops: CDR1 SGHTA, CDR2 FQGNSA. The CDR3 is made up of 18 amino acids. In nucleotides, the CDR3 is TGTGCCAGCAGGCGACTCTGGGGGGCCAGCTCTGGGGCCAACGTCCTGACTTTC. Translation: CASRRLWGASSGANVLTF.

This rearrangement joins TRBV19 to TRBJ1-4; D gene uncertain. CDR3 length equals 12 residues. The V and J ends lost 6 bases and 6 bases respectively, with 8 bases between them. Germline V gives CDR1 LNHDA, CDR2 SQIVND (reference sequence). CDR3 sequence reads: CASRYWDEKLFF. DNA for the CDR3: TGTGCCAGTAGGTATTGGGATGAAAAACTGTTTTTT.

The chain couples TRBV7-9 to TRBJ2-2, with TRBD2 matching over 14 bases. Looked up from germline, CDR1 is SEHNR and CDR2 is FQNEAQ (reference sequence). This CDR3 contains 17 residues. The J segment lost 5 bases and the V segment lost 5 bases, leaving 7 bases of the junction unmatched. The CDR3 DNA reads TGTGCCAGCAGCCGAACCGGGACTAGCGGGAGTACCGGGGAGCTGTTTTTT. Translated: CASSRTGTSGSTGELFF.

The rearrangement uses TRBV7-9 and TRBJ1-1; D is possibly TRBD1 (6 bases). The CDR3 spans 14 residues. Trimming shortened V by 7 bases and J by 3 bases, and 15 bases separated the two germline ends. In germline, CDR1 is SEHNR, CDR2 FQNEAQ (reference sequence). The CDR3 sequence: CASITLGQYTEAFF. The CDR3 DNA reads as TGTGCCAGCATCACCCTCGGACAGTACACTGAAGCTTTCTTT.

V is TRBV7-9 and J is TRBJ2-1, with 12 positions matching TRBD1. Germline V gene sequence: CDR1 SEHNR, CDR2 FQNEAQ (reference sequence). V was pared by 3 bases and J by 9 bases, with 6 bases of the junction left unmatched. CDR3 length equals 15 residues. This CDR3 is CASSFGTGGLGEQFF. For the CDR3, the DNA is TGTGCCAGCAGCTTCGGGACAGGGGGCCTGGGTGAGCAGTTCTTC.

The chain carries TRBV7-2 and TRBJ2-1; no firm D call. CDR3 length: 16 residues. Trimming pared 5 bases from V and 5 bases from J, leaving 19 bases between. Germline CDR1 is SGHTA and CDR2 is FQGNSA. Here the CDR3 reads CASSPTLGPSHNEQFF. In DNA, the CDR3 is TGTGCCAGCAGCCCAACGTTAGGGCCTTCCCACAATGAGCAGTTCTTC. The variable domain in full, with the rest retrieved from reference TRBV7-2 and TRBJ2-1, is GAGVSQSPSNKVTEKGKDVELRCDPISGHTALYWYRQSLGQGLEFLIYFQGNSAPDKSGLPSDRFSAERTGGSVSTLTIQRTQQEDSAVYLCASSPTLGPSHNEQFFGPGTRLTVL.

This clone was found once. V is TRBV4-3 and J is TRBJ1-2; unclear D gene. Germline assignment: CDR1 LGHNA and CDR2 YSLEER. Trimming removed 4 bases from V and 0 bases from J, with 21 bases in between. The CDR3 is made up of 18 amino acids. CDR3 coding DNA: TGCGCCAGCAGCCCCTCATTTCTCGGGTTATCTGCTAACTATGGCTACACCTTC. Residues: CASSPSFLGLSANYGYTF.

V and J are TRBV7-2 and TRBJ2-1; tentatively, D is TRBD2 (6 bases). CDR3 size: 12 residues. Germline V gives CDR1 SGHTA, CDR2 FQGNSA. Trimming shortened V by 5 bases and J by 9 bases, and 11 bases separated the two germline ends. CDR3 bases: TGTGCCAGCAGCCGTAGCGGTGGTGAGCAGTTCTTC. This codes for CASSRSGGEQFF.

V and J are TRBV28 and TRBJ2-7; 7 bases are a match to TRBD1. The germline gives CDR1 MDHEN, CDR2 SYDVKM. The CDR3 covers 14 residues. The V segment lost 6 bases and the J segment 1 base; nucleotides outside the gene matches: 6. The CDR3 loop reads CASRRTGHSYEQYF. The CDR3, as DNA: TGTGCCAGCAGGCGGACAGGTCATTCCTACGAGCAGTACTTC.

CDR3 region: CAIRGTGPPQGYTF. In DNA form, the CDR3 reads TGTGCCATCAGGGGGACAGGGCCCCCCCAAGGCTACACCTTC. The genes are TRBV10-3 and TRBJ1-2; 9 positions agree with TRBD1. The CDR3 covers 14 residues. CDR1 and CDR2 (germline): ENHRY, SYGVKD. Losses at the gene ends were 6 bases for V and 8 bases for J; bases not matched to a gene: 10.

V and J are TRBV7-9 and TRBJ2-1; D unclear. The germline gives CDR1 SEHNR, CDR2 FQNEAQ (reference sequence). This CDR3 comprises 11 residues. V lost 3 bases to trimming and J lost 12 bases, with 9 bases between them. In nucleotides, the CDR3 is TGTGCCAGCAGCTTGGGCGCCGGGCAGTTCTTC. Translation: CASSLGAGQFF.

The chain links TRBV7-3 to TRBJ2-1; TRBD2 matches 8 bases. Germline-derived CDR1 and CDR2 are SGHTA and FQGTGA. The V segment lost 3 bases and the J segment 6 bases; nucleotides outside the gene matches: 4. The CDR3 covers 14 residues. The CDR3 bases are TGTGCCAGCAGCTTCGGCGGGAGGTTCAATGAGCAGTTCTTC. It is translated as CASSFGGRFNEQFF.

J is TRBJ2-1 and V is TRBV6-1; 8 bases map to TRBD1. V lost 6 bases to trimming and J lost 4 bases; unmatched junction nucleotides: 5. The CDR3 has 14 residues. In germline, CDR1 is MNHNS, CDR2 SASEGT. CDR3 loop: CASRHRGYYNEQFF. Here the CDR3 DNA reads TGTGCCAGCAGACACAGGGGGTATTACAATGAGCAGTTCTTC.

The chain couples TRBV5-6 to TRBJ1-6, with 7 bases identical to TRBD1. CDR3 length equals 14 residues. J lost 8 bases, V lost 4 bases, and 6 bases had no gene match. Germline V gives CDR1 SGHDT, CDR2 YYEEEE. DNA of the CDR3: TGTGCCAGCAGCCGGGGACAGCGAGATTCACCCCTCCACTTT. Its protein product is CASSRGQRDSPLHF.

This clone has just one count. Other DNA sequences in this specimen translate into the identical CDR3. V is TRBV7-2 and J is TRBJ2-3, with D perhaps matching TRBD1 or TRBD2 (5 bases each). The CDR3 is 15 residues long. Germline V CDR1 and CDR2: SGHTA, FQGNSA. V shed 5 bases and J shed 3 bases, with 15 bases lying between them. CDR3 in amino acids: CASSPGTSRTDTQYF. The CDR3 DNA follows: TGTGCCAGCAGCCCGGGGACCTCCCGGACAGATACGCAGTATTTT.

The genes are TRBV7-2 and TRBJ2-7; TRBD1 or TRBD2 may be the D gene (5 bases each). The CDR3 has 15 residues. Germline values: CDR1 SGHTA, CDR2 FQGNSA. V lost 5 bases to trimming and J lost 3 bases, with 17 bases between them. The CDR3 sequence is CASSPGRARGYEQYF. The CDR3 region has the DNA TGTGCCAGCAGCCCGGGGCGGGCGAGGGGCTACGAGCAGTACTTC.

This clone occurred many times. The V and J genes are TRBV28 and TRBJ1-5; D unresolved. V shed 4 bases and J shed 7 bases, with 8 bases lying between them. The CDR3 is 12 amino acids. Germline V gene sequence: CDR1 MDHEN, CDR2 SYDVKM. CDR3 bases: TGTGCCAGCAGTTCTAATGGCCAGCCCCAGCATTTT. Encoded protein: CASSSNGQPQHF.

This clone was seen only a few times. The gene calls are TRBV19 and TRBJ1-5; the match to TRBD1 covers 10 bases. This CDR3 is built from 14 residues. Germline V lookup: CDR1 LNHDA, CDR2 SQIVND (reference sequence). Trimming at V came to 6 bases and at J to 6 bases, leaving 5 bases not matched to a gene. CDR3 amino acids: CASRSGQGRQPQHF. The CDR3 DNA sequence: TGTGCCAGTAGATCGGGACAGGGGCGTCAGCCCCAGCATTTT.

The chain employs TRBV5-1 and TRBJ1-5; no reliable D call. Germline values: CDR1 SGHRS, CDR2 YFSETQ. Trimming took 0 bases from V and 3 from J, leaving 7 bases between them. The CDR3 totals 14 residues. The chain's CDR3 is CASSLGGNNQPQHF. The CDR3 DNA follows: TGCGCCAGCAGCTTGGGGGGAAACAATCAGCCCCAGCATTTT. Full variable domain (outside the CDR3, taken from reference TRBV5-1 and TRBJ1-5): KAGVTQTPRYLIKTRGQQVTLSCSPISGHRSVSWYQQTPGQGLQFLFEYFSETQRNKGNFPGRFSGRQFSNSRSEMNVSTLELGDSALYLCASSLGGNNQPQHFGDGTRLSIL.

About this clone itself: A much larger clone lies one base from this, so it may be a read error. V gene TRBV7-6 combines with J gene TRBJ1-1; D is unresolved. V was pared by 0 bases and J by 1 base, with 3 bases between. The CDR3 extends over 13 amino acids. Germline V gene lookup returns CDR1 SGHVS and CDR2 FNYEAQ. The CDR3 DNA reads TGTGCCAGCAGCTTAGCCAGGAACACTGAAGCTTTCTTT. Translation: CASSLARNTEAFF.

V is TRBV28 and J is TRBJ2-1; 14 bases map to TRBD2. Trimming at V came to 8 bases and at J to 6 bases, leaving 9 bases not matched to a gene. Germline V CDR1 and CDR2: MDHEN, SYDVKM. The CDR3 runs 16 residues. CDR3 region: CASRKAGTSGSNEQFF. Here the CDR3 DNA reads TGTGCCAGCCGAAAAGCCGGGACTAGCGGGAGCAATGAGCAGTTCTTC.

The chain joins TRBV4-1 to TRBJ1-3, with TRBD1 matching over 7 bases. The length of the CDR3 is 17 residues. CDR1 is MGHRA, CDR2 YSYEKL, per germline. The V segment lost 4 bases and the J segment 0 bases; nucleotides outside the gene matches: 9. CDR3 amino acids: CASSPGGDRTSGNTIYF. DNA for the CDR3: TGCGCCAGCAGCCCAGGGGGAGACCGGACCTCTGGAAACACCATATATTTT.

The chain is built from TRBV19 and TRBJ2-4, with 10 bases that match TRBD2. This CDR3 region has 15 residues. The germline V gene has CDR1 LNHDA and CDR2 SQIVND (reference sequence). Trimming took 5 bases from V and 3 from J; bases not matched to a gene: 4. In DNA, the CDR3 is TGTGCCAGTAGTCTAGCGGGAGATGACAAAAACATTCAGTACTTC. This gives the protein CASSLAGDDKNIQYF.